This entry concerns a single T cell receptor (beta chain). What this receptor recognizes is not known. No base quality values were provided; no much bigger clone lies one nucleotide off. The donors belonged to the validation cohort of approximately 130 subjects, which was separate from the 666-subject first cohort. Libraries were built with the immunoSEQ multiplex PCR assay. For the original study's pipeline: A statistical classification framework was developed to diagnose cytomegalovirus status using the catalog of TCR beta chain sequences. TCRdb took over this immuneACCESS table, retaining in-frame rearrangements with V and J assigned. Such tables are incomplete; in checked studies, under half of the missing clones stem from an unresolved V gene, and the remainder is unexplained. D and trimming were read from the DNA, whereas the V and J calls and clone size are those reported in that table. The sample data list more than 110,000 clones, and less than 95% of these were observed just once. The leading ten clones occupy over 1.5% of the sample.

These data belong to a study of cytomegalovirus exposure and HLA in healthy donors (dated by TCRdb to the late 2010s). Broadly, across the study: According to a later analysis, one platform produced both the 110 or so validation repertoires and the roughly 640 repertoires of the first cohort. A separate validation cohort of roughly 110 different subjects was used in addition to the roughly 640-subject first cohort. To predict cytomegalovirus infection status, the study brought together high-throughput TCR immunosequencing, statistical association of individual TCRs with disease status, and machine learning. The aim of the study was to test whether cataloging public T cell receptors could identify signatures of past pathogen exposure. Study-level results and caveats: The authors suggested that the approach could potentially be extended to other disease states and immunological phenotypes. Three of the identified cytomegalovirus-associated TCR beta chains were confirmed in vitro to be specific for cytomegalovirus antigens. A later analysis lacked HLA typing for the validation cohort, so it scored co-occurrence in that cohort across all 120 repertoires. While some public TCRs were present in many individuals, most TCR sequences turned up only very rarely across donors. Cytomegalovirus status was reported to be diagnosed by the classifier with high specificity and sensitivity in both the original and validation cohorts. In the study, some 160 TCR beta chains were listed as associated with cytomegalovirus. A later analysis found that TCRs clustered in the first cohort also tended to co-occur in the 110 or so validation repertoires, with approximately 95% of cluster scores above 0.

The material sequenced was PBMCs. The source is a man aged 18 to 29 in good health and CMV-seropositive.

The nucleotide sequence reads as follows: TGTGCCAGCAGGAAAAGGCTAGCGGAAAGCACAGATACGCAGTATTTT. This is translated as CASRKRLAESTDTQYF. This sequence uses TRBV28 and TRBJ2-3; a stretch of 7 junction bases matches TRBD2. The cysteine opens and the phenylalanine closes a CDR3 of 16 amino acids. Only CDR3 DNA remains: 48 bases, in frame from the first base. V is pruned by 6 bases and J by 0 bases, leaving 9 bases of the junction without a gene match. CDR1 and CDR2 were assigned from the germline V gene as MDHEN and SYDVKM.